What follows are 26 T cell receptor beta chains derived from one specimen sequenced in a study of blood T cells in healthy people across ages. A sample-barcoded 5' primer and a J-beta primer mix were used in a second PCR of roughly 6 to 11 cycles. MiXCR, applied by TCRdb to the 5' RACE reads, yields one record per CDR3 protein. The profile covers 850,000 to 1,300,000 distinct CDR3 sequences, with 40% to 45% appearing a single time and 18% taken by the ten largest. The sequencing sample was made of blood. The receptors shown here come from a woman aged 55-69 years in good health.

The chain combines TRBV6-2 or TRBV6-3 with TRBJ1-4; 8 bases agree with TRBD1. Trimming cost V 7 bases and J 0 bases; bases outside gene matches: 4. This CDR3 has 15 residues. Per the germline V gene, CDR1 is MNHEY and CDR2 is SVGEGT. CDR3 nucleotide sequence: TGTGCCAGCAAAAAGGACAGGGCAACTAATGAAAAACTGTTTTTT. It is translated as CASKKDRATNEKLFF.

The rearrangement joins TRBV6-5 to TRBJ2-1; no clear D gene. Germline loops: CDR1 MNHEY, CDR2 SVGAGI. The CDR3 loop spans 14 amino acids. V gave up 2 bases and J gave up 5 bases, with 10 bases separating them. The CDR3 here is CASSYAQTHNEQFF. In DNA, the CDR3 is TGTGCCAGCAGTTACGCACAGACGCACAATGAGCAGTTCTTC.

CDR3 protein: CASSLGTPDLYGYTF. The CDR3 DNA sequence: TGTGCCAGCAGTCTCGGGACCCCGGACCTCTATGGCTACACCTTC. J is TRBJ1-2 and V is TRBV12-3 or TRBV12-4; D is perhaps TRBD1 (5 bases). The CDR3 has 15 residues. V was clipped by 5 bases and J by 4 bases, with 17 bases between them.

J is TRBJ2-7 and V is TRBV7-8, with D possibly matching TRBD1 (5 bases). The J call may be wrong; the DNA end is better matched by TRBJ2-5. The CDR3 is made up of 15 amino acids. The germline CDR1 and CDR2 sequences are SGHVS and FQNEAQ. Written as DNA, the CDR3 is TGTGCCAGCAGCTTAGGGCGCCAGGGTTGGGAGACCCAGTACTTC. Translating gives CASSLGRQGWETQYF.

The chain carries TRBV5-1 and TRBJ2-3; the D gene is possibly TRBD2 (5 bases). Germline CDR1 is SGHRS and CDR2 is YFSETQ. The CDR3 contains 15 residues. Trimming took 0 bases from V and 2 from J, leaving 10 bases between them. The CDR3 region has the DNA TGCGCCAGCAGCTTGGTGGGAGCCTTCACAGATACGCAGTATTTT. Protein: CASSLVGAFTDTQYF. The entire variable domain, with the rest obtained from reference TRBV5-1 and TRBJ2-3, is as follows: KAGVTQTPRYLIKTRGQQVTLSCSPISGHRSVSWYQQTPGQGLQFLFEYFSETQRNKGNFPGRFSGRQFSNSRSEMNVSTLELGDSALYLCASSLVGAFTDTQYFGPGTRLTVL.

The CDR3 spells CSARLAGGKETQYF. DNA for the CDR3: TGCAGTGCGAGACTAGCGGGGGGGAAAGAGACCCAGTACTTC. V gene TRBV20-1 combines with J gene TRBJ2-5; 14 bases line up with TRBD2. The length of the CDR3 is 14 residues. Germline V gene lookup returns CDR1 DFQATT and CDR2 SNEGSKA (reference sequence). V shed 6 bases, J shed 3 bases, and the junction held 3 bases outside the gene matches.

The J gene is TRBJ2-7, the V gene TRBV5-1; D is perhaps TRBD2 (6 bases). Per germline, CDR1 SGHRS and CDR2 YFSETQ. Trimming cost V 4 bases and J 0 bases, with 11 bases left between them. This CDR3 has 14 amino acids. This chain's CDR3 is CASSGGMSSYEQYF. In nucleotides, the CDR3 is TGCGCCAGCAGCGGCGGGATGAGCTCCTACGAGCAGTACTTC.

In this sample, this clonotype turned up a few times. The chain employs TRBV12-3 or TRBV12-4 and TRBJ2-1, with 8 positions matching TRBD2. J lost 9 bases, V lost 2 bases, and 6 bases had no gene match. The CDR3 contains 14 residues. This chain's CDR3 is CASSLKGTRGEQFF. CDR3 in DNA: TGTGCCAGCAGTTTAAAGGGGACTAGGGGTGAGCAGTTCTTC.

This clonotype has just a few counts. The CDR3 coding sequence is TGTGCCAGCAGCTCTGCAGATACCTACGAGCAGTACTTC. Encoded protein: CASSSADTYEQYF. The chain carries TRBV13 and TRBJ2-7, with D uncertain. The germline V gene encodes CDR1 PRHDT and CDR2 FYEKMQ (reference sequence). The CDR3 spans 13 residues. Trimming cost V 4 bases and J 2 bases, with 9 bases left between them.

V is TRBV20-1 and J is TRBJ2-1; D remains ambiguous. Trimming stripped 0 bases from V and 4 bases from J, with 16 bases between. CDR1 DFQATT and CDR2 SNEGSKA come from the germline V gene (reference sequence). This CDR3 is built from 16 residues. The CDR3 DNA sequence: TGCAGTGCTAGAGACGGCGGAAAAAGAGTGTACAATGAGCAGTTCTTC. This sequence encodes CSARDGGKRVYNEQFF.

This clonotype showed up just once. Because it lacks the conserved phenylalanine or tryptophan at the end, this CDR3 is likely a read error. This chain uses TRBV13 with TRBJ2-7; either TRBD1 or TRBD2 may fit D (5 bases each). The CDR3 is 15 amino acids. Germline V gene lookup returns CDR1 PRHDT and CDR2 FYEKMQ (reference sequence). With 0 bases removed from V and 0 bases from J, the gap between germline ends came to 9 bases. CDR3: CASSLGRGASYEQYL. The CDR3 DNA reads as TGTGCCAGCAGCTTAGGAAGGGGAGCCTCCTACGAGCAGTACCTC.

Note on this clonotype: Given a much more abundant clone one base away, this may be a read error. The chain employs TRBV29-1 and TRBJ2-1; 8 bases agree with TRBD1. The junction had 10 bases not matched to a gene; V was cut back by 7 bases and J by 5 bases. Germline V gene data show CDR1 as SQVTM and CDR2 as ANQGSEA. CDR3 length equals 14 residues. This CDR3 is CSETRTGTHNEQFF. The DNA of the CDR3 is TGCAGCGAGACCAGGACAGGGACCCACAATGAGCAGTTCTTC.

This clonotype was seen a handful of times. The rearrangement links TRBV28 to TRBJ2-1; D not certain. The CDR3 sequence is 13 residues long. The germline V gene has CDR1 MDHEN and CDR2 SYDVKM. Trimming removed 1 base at V and 8 bases at J, with 9 bases between. CDR3: CASSLSTADEQFF. The DNA of the CDR3 is TGTGCCAGCAGTTTATCGACTGCAGATGAGCAGTTCTTC.

The V and J genes are TRBV2 and TRBJ2-1; the D gene is possibly TRBD1 (7 bases). Per germline, CDR1 SNHLY and CDR2 FYNNEI. The length of the CDR3 is 13 residues. V dropped 4 bases and J dropped 9 bases, with 13 bases sitting between them. The DNA for the CDR3 is TGTGCCAGCAGTGTAGCGGCAGGGGGTGAGCAGTTCTTC. Its protein product is CASSVAAGGEQFF. The full variable domain, completed using reference TRBV2 and TRBJ2-1, is EPEVTQTPSHQVTQMGQEVILRCVPISNHLYFYWYRQILGQKVEFLVSFYNNEISEKSEIFDDQFSVERPDGSNFTLKIRSTKLEDSAMYFCASSVAAGGEQFFGPGTRLTVL.

This clonotype was detected a few times. J is TRBJ2-1 and V is TRBV20-1; 7 bases line up with TRBD2. Unmatched junction bases numbered 6, after V lost 6 bases and J lost 7 bases. CDR3 length: 12 residues. The germline V gene has CDR1 DFQATT and CDR2 SNEGSKA (reference sequence). CDR3 in DNA: TGCAGTGCGGGGGAGGGTGGGAATGAGCAGTTCTTC. Its translation is CSAGEGGNEQFF.

This chain connects TRBV2 to TRBJ2-1; no clear D gene. The length of the CDR3 is 15 residues. Per germline, CDR1 SNHLY and CDR2 FYNNEI. Trimming took 7 bases from V and 4 from J, leaving 17 bases between them. CDR3 amino acids: CASTPDGQTYNEQFF. CDR3 in DNA: TGTGCCAGCACGCCCGACGGGCAGACATACAATGAGCAGTTCTTC.

This clonotype came up a few times. CDR3 sequence: CASSSSGTGTTDTQYF. In nucleotides, the CDR3 is TGTGCCAGCAGTTCCTCCGGGACAGGGACCACAGATACGCAGTATTTT. This rearrangement joins TRBV27 to TRBJ2-3; 9 nucleotides match TRBD1. The CDR3 is 16 amino acids. V gave up 4 bases and J gave up 2 bases; unmatched junction bases: 7. Per the germline V gene, CDR1 is MNHEY and CDR2 is SMNVEV (reference sequence).

Only a few counts were recorded for this clonotype. The CDR3 region is CASRMRQGGYNEQYF. The CDR3 DNA follows: TGTGCCAGCAGAATGCGACAGGGGGGCTACAATGAGCAGTACTTC. The genes are TRBV27 and TRBJ2-1; 9 nucleotides line up with TRBD1. The closer fit of TRBJ2-7 to the DNA end suggests the J call may be wrong. Germline V gene sequence: CDR1 MNHEY, CDR2 SMNVEV (reference sequence). CDR3 length equals 15 residues.

A word on this clonotype: At one of its ends the junction is not consistent with the germline gene, which may arise from a read error. V is TRBV12-3 or TRBV12-4 and J is TRBJ2-2; TRBD1 matches 9 bases. The CDR3 loop spans 15 amino acids. CDR3 sequence (DNA): TGTGCCAGCAAGTTAGGGACAGGGAACAGCGGGGAGCTGTTTTTT. Its protein is CASKLGTGNSGELFF.

This chain uses TRBV7-3 with TRBJ2-7, with D hard to call. Trimming left V 5 bases short and J 4 bases short, with 15 bases between. Germline V gene lookup returns CDR1 SGHTA and CDR2 FQGTGA. The CDR3 totals 14 residues. Here the CDR3 reads CASSPSSSGYEQYF. For the CDR3, the DNA is TGTGCCAGCAGCCCCTCATCATCTGGATACGAGCAGTACTTC.

This chain joins TRBV12-3 or TRBV12-4 and TRBJ1-1; the match to TRBD1 covers 7 bases. The CDR3 has 12 residues. V gave up 6 bases and J gave up 9 bases; unmatched junction bases: 7. CDR3 loop: CASSPGQTKAFF. The DNA for the CDR3 is TGTGCCAGCAGCCCGGGACAGACTAAAGCTTTCTTT.

V is TRBV27 and J is TRBJ1-4; D gene ambiguous. The length of the CDR3 is 13 residues. Trimming removed 5 bases from V and 8 bases from J, with 12 bases in between. Per the germline V gene, CDR1 is MNHEY and CDR2 is SMNVEV (reference sequence). CDR3 sequence (DNA): TGTGCCAGCAGTCCCCAAATCAGCGAAAAACTGTTTTTT. It specifies CASSPQISEKLFF.

This chain uses TRBV7-9 with TRBJ1-2; TRBD1 aligns across 10 bases. Trimming at V came to 0 bases and at J to 4 bases, leaving 8 bases not matched to a gene. Germline V gene data show CDR1 as SEHNR and CDR2 as FQNEAQ (reference sequence). CDR3 size: 17 residues. The CDR3: CASSLAWPGQGSYGYTF. The CDR3 nucleotides are TGTGCCAGCAGCTTAGCGTGGCCGGGACAGGGGAGCTATGGCTACACCTTC. Combining the CDR3 with reference TRBV7-9 and TRBJ1-2 gives the whole variable domain DTGVSQNPRHKITKRGQNVTFRCDPISEHNRLYWYRQTLGQGPEFLTYFQNEAQLEKSRLLSDRFSAERPKGSFSTLEIQRTEQGDSAMYLCASSLAWPGQGSYGYTFGSGTRLTVV.

The chain recombines TRBV11-2 with TRBJ2-2; TRBD1 matches 7 bases. The ends lost 5 bases at V and 5 bases at J; junction bases unmatched: 8. Germline CDR1 SGHAT, CDR2 FQNNGV. This CDR3 spans 15 amino acids. CDR3 DNA sequence: TGTGCCAGCAGCCCCCGACAGGGCACAACCGGGGAGCTGTTTTTT. It encodes CASSPRQGTTGELFF.

The chain joins TRBV29-1 to TRBJ2-1; 9 bases are shared with TRBD2. This CDR3 spans 14 amino acids. Germline V gives CDR1 SQVTM, CDR2 ANQGSEA. Germline trimming cut 3 bases from V and 8 bases from J; bases unmatched to any gene: 8. The CDR3 DNA sequence: TGCAGCGTTGACTCTAGCGGGGTCACCTATGAGCAGTTCTTC. Translated, it gives CSVDSSGVTYEQFF.

This clonotype came up a few times. The chain links TRBV6-5 to TRBJ2-3; 9 nucleotides match TRBD1. V lost 4 bases and J lost 1; bases outside the gene matches: 6. CDR3 length: 16 amino acids. The germline gives CDR1 MNHEY, CDR2 SVGAGI. The CDR3 region has the DNA TGTGCCAGCAGTTTCTCAACAGGGGGCGGCACAGATACGCAGTATTTT. Translating gives CASSFSTGGGTDTQYF.